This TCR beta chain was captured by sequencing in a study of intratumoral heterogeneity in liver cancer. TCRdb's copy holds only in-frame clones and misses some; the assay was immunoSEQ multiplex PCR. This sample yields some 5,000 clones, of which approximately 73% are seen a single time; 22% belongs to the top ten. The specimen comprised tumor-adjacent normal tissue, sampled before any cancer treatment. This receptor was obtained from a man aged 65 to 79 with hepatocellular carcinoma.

For the CDR3, the DNA is TGTGCCAGCAGCTGGGCGAACTCCTACGAGCAGTACTTC. This sequence encodes CASSWANSYEQYF. The genes are TRBV5-4 and TRBJ2-7; D call uncertain. This CDR3 has 13 residues. V gave up 3 bases and J gave up 0 bases, with 7 bases separating them. Germline V gene sequence: CDR1 SGHNT, CDR2 YYREEE (reference sequence). The full variable domain, rest sourced from reference TRBV5-4 and TRBJ2-7, is ETGVTQSPTHLIKTRGQQVTLRCSSQSGHNTVSWYQQALGQGPQFIFQYYREEENGRGNFPPRFSGLQFPNYSSELNVNALELDDSALYLCASSWANSYEQYFGPGTRLTVT.